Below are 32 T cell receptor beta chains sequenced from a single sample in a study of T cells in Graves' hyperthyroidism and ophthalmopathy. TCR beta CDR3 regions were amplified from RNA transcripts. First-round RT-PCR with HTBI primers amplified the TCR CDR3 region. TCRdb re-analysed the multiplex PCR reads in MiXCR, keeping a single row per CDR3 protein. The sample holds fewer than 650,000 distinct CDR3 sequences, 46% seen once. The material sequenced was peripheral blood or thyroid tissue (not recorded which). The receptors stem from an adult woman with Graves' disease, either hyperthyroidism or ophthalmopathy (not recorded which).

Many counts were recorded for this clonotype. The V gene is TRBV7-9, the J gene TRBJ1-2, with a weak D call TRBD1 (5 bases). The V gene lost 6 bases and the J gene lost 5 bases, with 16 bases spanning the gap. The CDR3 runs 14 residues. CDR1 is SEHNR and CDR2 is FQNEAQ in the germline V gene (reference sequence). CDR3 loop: CASSPLTELYGYTF. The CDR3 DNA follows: TGTGCCAGCAGTCCCTTGACAGAATTGTATGGCTACACCTTC.

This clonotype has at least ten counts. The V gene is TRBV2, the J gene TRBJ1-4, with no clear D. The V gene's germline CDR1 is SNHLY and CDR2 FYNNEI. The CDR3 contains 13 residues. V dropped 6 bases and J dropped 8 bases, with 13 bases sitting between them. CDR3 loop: CASRREFGEKLFF. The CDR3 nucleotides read TGTGCCAGCAGGAGGGAGTTTGGGGAAAAACTGTTTTTT.

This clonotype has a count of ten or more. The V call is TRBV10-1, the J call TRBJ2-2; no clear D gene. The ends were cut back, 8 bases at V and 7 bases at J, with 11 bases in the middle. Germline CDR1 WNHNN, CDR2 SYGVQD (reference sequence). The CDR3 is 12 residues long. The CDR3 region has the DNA TGCGCCAGCGGTCCTCGGATCGGGGAGCTGTTTTTT. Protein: CASGPRIGELFF.

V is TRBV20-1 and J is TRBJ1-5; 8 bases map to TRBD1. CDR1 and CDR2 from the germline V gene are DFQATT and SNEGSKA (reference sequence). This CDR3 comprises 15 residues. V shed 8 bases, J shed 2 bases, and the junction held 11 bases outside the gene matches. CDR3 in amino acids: CSLNRGITGNQPQHF. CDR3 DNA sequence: TGCAGTCTTAACAGGGGGATTACAGGCAATCAGCCCCAGCATTTT.

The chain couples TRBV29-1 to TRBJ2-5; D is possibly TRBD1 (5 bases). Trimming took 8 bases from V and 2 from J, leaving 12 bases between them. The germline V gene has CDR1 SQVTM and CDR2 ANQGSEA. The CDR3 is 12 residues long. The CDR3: CSSGSVQETQYF. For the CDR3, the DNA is TGCAGCTCAGGGTCCGTACAAGAGACCCAGTACTTC. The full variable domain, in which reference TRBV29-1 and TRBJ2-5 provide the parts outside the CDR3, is SAVISQKPSRDICQRGTSLTIQCQVDSQVTMMFWYRQQPGQSLTLIATANQGSEATYESGFVIDKFPISRPNLTFSTLTVSNMSPEDSSIYLCSSGSVQETQYFGPGTRLLVL.

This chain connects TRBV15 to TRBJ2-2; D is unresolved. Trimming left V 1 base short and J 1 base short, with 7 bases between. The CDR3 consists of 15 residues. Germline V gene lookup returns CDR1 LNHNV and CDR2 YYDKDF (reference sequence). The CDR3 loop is CATSRATGNTGELFF. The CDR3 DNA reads TGTGCCACCAGCAGAGCGACGGGGAACACCGGGGAGCTGTTTTTT.

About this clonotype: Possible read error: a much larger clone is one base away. CDR3 protein: CANSQVGDRVNYGYTF. DNA for the CDR3: TGTGCCAACAGCCAAGTTGGGGACAGGGTTAACTATGGCTACACCTTC. The rearrangement links TRBV7-9 to TRBJ1-2, with 9 bases aligning to TRBD1. Per the germline V gene, CDR1 is SEHNR and CDR2 is FQNEAQ (reference sequence). The CDR3 has 16 amino acids.

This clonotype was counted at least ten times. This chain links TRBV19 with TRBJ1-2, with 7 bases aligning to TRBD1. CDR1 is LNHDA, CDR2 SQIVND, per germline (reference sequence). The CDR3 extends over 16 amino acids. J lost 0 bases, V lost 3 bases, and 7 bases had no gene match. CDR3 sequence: CASSIRGDKTNYGYTF. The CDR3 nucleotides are TGTGCCAGTAGTATCAGGGGGGACAAGACTAACTATGGCTACACCTTC.

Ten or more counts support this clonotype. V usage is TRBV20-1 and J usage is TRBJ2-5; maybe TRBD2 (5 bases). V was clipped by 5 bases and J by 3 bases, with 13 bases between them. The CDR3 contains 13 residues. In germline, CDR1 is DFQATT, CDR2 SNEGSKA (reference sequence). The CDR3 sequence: CSASRTLKETQYF. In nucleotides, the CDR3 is TGCAGTGCTTCACGGACTCTCAAAGAGACCCAGTACTTC.

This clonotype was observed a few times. DNA of the CDR3: TGTGCCAGCAGCCAAAGGTTGAGGAACACCGGGGAGCTGTTTTTT. Protein product: CASSQRLRNTGELFF. The V gene is TRBV14, the J gene TRBJ2-2; the D is unclear. V dropped 2 bases and J dropped 1 base, with 8 bases sitting between them. In germline, CDR1 is SGHDN, CDR2 FVKESK. The CDR3 runs 15 residues.

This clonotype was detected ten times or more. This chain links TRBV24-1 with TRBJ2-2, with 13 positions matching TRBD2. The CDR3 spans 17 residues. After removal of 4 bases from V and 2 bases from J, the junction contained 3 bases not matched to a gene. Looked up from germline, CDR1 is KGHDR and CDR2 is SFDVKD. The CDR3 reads CATSEGLAGRNTGELFF. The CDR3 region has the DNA TGTGCCACCAGTGAGGGACTAGCGGGAAGAAACACCGGGGAGCTGTTTTTT.

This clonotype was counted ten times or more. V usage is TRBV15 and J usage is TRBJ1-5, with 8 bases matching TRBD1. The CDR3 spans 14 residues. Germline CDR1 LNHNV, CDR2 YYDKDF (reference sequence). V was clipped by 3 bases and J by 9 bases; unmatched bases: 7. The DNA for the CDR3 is TGTGCCACCAGCAGGGGCCCCACAGGGGGGCCCCAGCATTTT. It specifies CATSRGPTGGPQHF.

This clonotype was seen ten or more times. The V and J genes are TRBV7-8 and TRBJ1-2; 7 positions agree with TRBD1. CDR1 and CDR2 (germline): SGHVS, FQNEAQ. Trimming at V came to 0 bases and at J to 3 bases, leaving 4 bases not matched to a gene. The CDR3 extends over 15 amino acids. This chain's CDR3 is CASSLAPGTDYGYTF. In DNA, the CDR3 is TGTGCCAGCAGCTTAGCACCGGGGACAGACTATGGCTACACCTTC.

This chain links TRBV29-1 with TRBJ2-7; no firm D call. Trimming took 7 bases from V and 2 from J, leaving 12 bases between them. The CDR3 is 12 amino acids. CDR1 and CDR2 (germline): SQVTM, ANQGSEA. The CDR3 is CSAGTAAYEQYF. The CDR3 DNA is TGCAGCGCCGGTACAGCTGCCTACGAGCAGTACTTC.

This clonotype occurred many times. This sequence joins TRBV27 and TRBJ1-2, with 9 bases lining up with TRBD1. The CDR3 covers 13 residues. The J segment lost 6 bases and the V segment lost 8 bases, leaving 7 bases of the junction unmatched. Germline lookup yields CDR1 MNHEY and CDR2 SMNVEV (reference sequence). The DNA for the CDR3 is TGTGCCAGCGGACGGACAGGGGCCGATGGCTACACCTTC. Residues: CASGRTGADGYTF.

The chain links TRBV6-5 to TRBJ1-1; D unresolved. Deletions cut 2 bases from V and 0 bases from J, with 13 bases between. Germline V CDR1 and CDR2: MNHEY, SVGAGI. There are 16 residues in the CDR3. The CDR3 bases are TGTGCCAGCAGTTACCCCGGACCGCTGATGAACACTGAAGCTTTCTTT. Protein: CASSYPGPLMNTEAFF.

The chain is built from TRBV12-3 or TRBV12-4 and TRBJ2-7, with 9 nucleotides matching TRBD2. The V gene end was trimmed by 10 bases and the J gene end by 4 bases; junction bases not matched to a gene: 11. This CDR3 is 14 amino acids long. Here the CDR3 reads CANSSSGRIYEQYF. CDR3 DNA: TGTGCCAACAGCTCAAGCGGGAGGATTTACGAGCAGTACTTC.

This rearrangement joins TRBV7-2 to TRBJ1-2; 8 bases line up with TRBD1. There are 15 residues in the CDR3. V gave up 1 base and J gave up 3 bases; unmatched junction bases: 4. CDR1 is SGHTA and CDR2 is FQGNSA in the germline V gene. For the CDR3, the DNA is TGTGCCAGCAGCTTAGTCAGGGGACAGGACTATGGCTACACCTTC. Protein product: CASSLVRGQDYGYTF.

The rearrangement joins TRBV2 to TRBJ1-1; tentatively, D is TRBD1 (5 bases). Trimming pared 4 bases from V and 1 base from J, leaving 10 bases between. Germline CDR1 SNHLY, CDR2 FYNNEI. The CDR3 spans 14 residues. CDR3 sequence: CASSVEGPNTEAFF. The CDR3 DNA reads TGTGCCAGCAGTGTGGAGGGACCGAACACTGAAGCTTTCTTT.

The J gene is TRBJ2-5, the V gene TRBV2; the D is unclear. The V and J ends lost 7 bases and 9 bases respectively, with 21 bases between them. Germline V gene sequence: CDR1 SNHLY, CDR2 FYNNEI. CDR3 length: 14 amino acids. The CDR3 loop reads CASTLDGGNQPQYF. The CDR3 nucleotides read TGTGCCAGCACCCTCGACGGTGGCAATCAGCCCCAGTACTTC. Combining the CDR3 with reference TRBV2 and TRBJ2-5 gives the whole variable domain EPEVTQTPSHQVTQMGQEVILRCVPISNHLYFYWYRQILGQKVEFLVSFYNNEISEKSEIFDDQFSVERPDGSNFTLKIRSTKLEDSAMYFCASTLDGGNQPQYFGPGTRLLVL.

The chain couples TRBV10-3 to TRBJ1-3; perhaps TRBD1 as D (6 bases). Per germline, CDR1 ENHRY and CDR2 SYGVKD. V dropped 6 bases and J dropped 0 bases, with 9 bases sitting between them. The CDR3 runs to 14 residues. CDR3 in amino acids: CAIRGGYSGNTIYF. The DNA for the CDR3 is TGTGCCATCAGAGGGGGTTACTCTGGAAACACCATATATTTT.

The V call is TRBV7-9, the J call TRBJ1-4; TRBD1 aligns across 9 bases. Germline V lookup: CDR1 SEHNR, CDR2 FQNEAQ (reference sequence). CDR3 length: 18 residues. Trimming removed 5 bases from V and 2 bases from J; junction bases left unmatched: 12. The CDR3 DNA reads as TGTGCCAGCAGCCCGCGGACAGGGGAGAGTGGTACTAATGAAAAACTGTTTTTT. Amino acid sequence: CASSPRTGESGTNEKLFF.

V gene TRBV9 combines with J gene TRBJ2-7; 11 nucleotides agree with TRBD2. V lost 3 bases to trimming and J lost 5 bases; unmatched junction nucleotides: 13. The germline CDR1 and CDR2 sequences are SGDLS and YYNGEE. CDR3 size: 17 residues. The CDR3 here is CASSEGVAGGCCDEQYF. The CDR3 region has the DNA TGTGCCAGCAGCGAGGGGGTAGCGGGAGGGTGTTGCGACGAGCAGTACTTC.

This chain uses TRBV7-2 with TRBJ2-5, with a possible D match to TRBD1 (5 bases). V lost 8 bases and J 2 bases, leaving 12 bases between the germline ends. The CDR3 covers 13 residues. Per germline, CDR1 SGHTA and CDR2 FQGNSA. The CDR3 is CASERGTQETQYF. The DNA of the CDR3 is TGTGCCAGCGAAAGGGGAACTCAAGAGACCCAGTACTTC.

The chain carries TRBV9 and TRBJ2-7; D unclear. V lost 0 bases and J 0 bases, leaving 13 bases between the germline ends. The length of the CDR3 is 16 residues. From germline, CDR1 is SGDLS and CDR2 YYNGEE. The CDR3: CASSVVVSLISYEQYF. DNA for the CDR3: TGTGCCAGCAGCGTAGTAGTCAGCCTAATCTCCTACGAGCAGTACTTC.

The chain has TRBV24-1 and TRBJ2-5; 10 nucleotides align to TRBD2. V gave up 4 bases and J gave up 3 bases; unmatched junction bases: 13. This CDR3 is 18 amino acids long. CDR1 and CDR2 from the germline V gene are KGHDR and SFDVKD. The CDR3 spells CATSDEGTSVGTEETQYF. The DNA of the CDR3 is TGTGCCACCAGTGACGAAGGGACTAGCGTGGGGACAGAAGAGACCCAGTACTTC.

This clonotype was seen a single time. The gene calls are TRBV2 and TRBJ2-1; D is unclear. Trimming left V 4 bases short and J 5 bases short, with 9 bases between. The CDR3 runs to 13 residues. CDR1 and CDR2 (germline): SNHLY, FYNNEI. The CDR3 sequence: CASSVIINNEQFF. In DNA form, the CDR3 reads TGTGCCAGCAGTGTTATTATAAACAATGAGCAGTTCTTC.

The DNA for the CDR3 is TGTGCCACCAGCAGAGATTTGTGGGGTCCGGGGTGGGAGACCCAGTACTTC. The encoded protein is CATSRDLWGPGWETQYF. J is TRBJ2-5 and V is TRBV15; a weak D match, TRBD2 (5 bases). The CDR3 contains 17 residues. V was cut by 0 bases and J by 5 bases, with 19 bases left in between. CDR1 and CDR2 from the germline V gene are LNHNV and YYDKDF (reference sequence).

Written as DNA, the CDR3 is TGTGCCAGCAGCATAAGAGGGTCTCTGAGGACCAACGTCCTGACTTTC. This translates into CASSIRGSLRTNVLTF. The chain uses TRBV6-6 and TRBJ2-6; tentatively, D is TRBD2 (5 bases). V was trimmed by 6 bases and J by 8 bases, leaving 20 bases between them. The CDR3 extends over 16 amino acids. Germline assignment: CDR1 MNHNY and CDR2 SVGAGI (reference sequence).

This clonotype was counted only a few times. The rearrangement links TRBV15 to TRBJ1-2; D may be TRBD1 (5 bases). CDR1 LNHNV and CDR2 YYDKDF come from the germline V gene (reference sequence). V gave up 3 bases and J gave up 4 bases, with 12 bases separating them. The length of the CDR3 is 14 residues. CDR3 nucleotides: TGTGCCACCAGCAGGGGGGGAGGTAGCTATGGCTACACCTTC. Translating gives CATSRGGGSYGYTF.

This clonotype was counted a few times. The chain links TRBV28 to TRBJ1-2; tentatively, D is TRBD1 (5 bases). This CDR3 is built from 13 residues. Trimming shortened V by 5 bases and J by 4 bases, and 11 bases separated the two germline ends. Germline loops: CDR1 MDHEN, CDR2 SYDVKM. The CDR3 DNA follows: TGTGCCAGCAGTGCACGGGGCAGCTATGGCTACACCTTC. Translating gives CASSARGSYGYTF.

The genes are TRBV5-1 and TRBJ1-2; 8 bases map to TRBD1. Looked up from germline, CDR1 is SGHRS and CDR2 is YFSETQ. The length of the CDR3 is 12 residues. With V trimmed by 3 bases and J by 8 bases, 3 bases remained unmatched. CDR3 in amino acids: CASSWDRFGYTF. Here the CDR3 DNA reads TGCGCCAGCAGCTGGGACAGGTTCGGCTACACCTTC. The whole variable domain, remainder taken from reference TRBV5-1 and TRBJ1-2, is KAGVTQTPRYLIKTRGQQVTLSCSPISGHRSVSWYQQTPGQGLQFLFEYFSETQRNKGNFPGRFSGRQFSNSRSEMNVSTLELGDSALYLCASSWDRFGYTFGSGTRLTVV.